This T cell receptor beta chain comes out of a study of cytomegalovirus exposure and HLA in healthy donors. The CDR3 covers 16 residues. V was pared by 3 bases and J by 4 bases, with 18 bases between. Concerning this clone: Its cognate antigen is unknown.

This PCR relied on a set of 60 Vbeta primers and 13 Jbeta primers. The assay was immunoSEQ multiplex PCR, and TCRdb's table has in-frame clones only and misses some. The data show some 150,000 clones, and the top ten clones hold about 2%. Points from the study as a whole: Association of a missense DCLRE1C variant with TCR beta V- and J-gene trimming was reported in a later analysis. When a later analysis was performed, an Asian-associated ancestry cluster reportedly had fewer N-insertions than the roughly 630-donor mean. Confirmation in vitro established that a few CMV-associated chains were specific for CMV antigens.

The TCR originated in a woman between 18 and 30 years old in good health and CMV-seronegative. The chain combines TRBV23-1 with TRBJ2-5; D is perhaps TRBD2 (5 bases). TRBV23-1 is an ORF, and what it does is uncertain. The material sequenced was PBMCs. The CDR3 is CASSHEIAKTAETQYF. The CDR3 nucleotides read TGCGCCAGCAGTCATGAAATAGCGAAAACCGCAGAGACCCAGTACTTC.